Reported below is one TCR beta chain. The antigen is undetermined. This specimen belongs to a study of breast tumors, draining lymph nodes, adjacent tissues. General study findings and limits: That most tumor T cells come from lymph nodes remained unproven. Tumor TCR diversity was below lymph nodes but above nontumor tissue.

TCRdb processed the multiplex PCR reads anew with MiXCR; each CDR3 protein has one entry. The data show about 100,000 distinct CDR3 sequences, 21% seen once. The lymph nodes were axillary draining lymph nodes from breast cancer patients. The sample comprised axillary lymph node tissue. The receptor's source is a female donor with breast cancer. Some clones in this sample may be carry-over from other donors' samples.

CDR3 in DNA: TGCAGCGTCCGCAGGGGGCAAGAGACCCAGTACTTC. This gives the protein CSVRRGQETQYF. The J gene is TRBJ2-5, the V gene TRBV29-1, with 7 bases aligning to TRBD1. V trimming: 6 bases; J trimming: 2 bases; junction bases outside the gene matches: 3. The CDR3 totals 12 residues. Germline values: CDR1 SQVTM, CDR2 ANQGSEA.